This is a list of T cell receptor beta chains from one sample in a study of neurological immune-mediated disorders. TCRdb itself ran the 5' RACE reads through MiXCR, one entry per CDR3 protein. The top ten clones hold approximately 6.3% of a sample with 30,000 to 45,000 distinct CDR3 sequences, about a tenth of them seen once. Source material: PBMCs. These receptors originate from a woman aged 25 to 39 with HTLV-1-associated myelopathy (HAM/TSP). CDR3s include the opening cysteine and the closing phenylalanine or tryptophan. Fields, in order: CDR3 length, J gene, clone size, D gene, V gene, CDR3 protein, CDR3 DNA. A D gene is named only where the DNA matches it firmly. Where a row states a size, it is once, few, many or the class of an expanded clone; other rows omit it.

>17|TRBJ2-2|many|TRBD2|TRBV12-3/TRBV12-4
CASSSVGGARGTGELFF
TGTGCCAGCAGTTCGGTCGGGGGGGCTCGGGGGACCGGGGAGCTGTTTTTT
>16|TRBJ1-4|many|TRBD1|TRBV5-1
CASSWDRGALNEKLFF
TGCGCCAGCAGCTGGGACAGGGGCGCCCTTAATGAAAAACTGTTTTTT
>14|TRBJ1-1|once|NA|TRBV5-1
CASRSLAATTEAFF
TGCGCCAGCAGATCACTGGCAGCAACCACTGAAGCTTTCTTT
>18|TRBJ1-5|many|NA|TRBV20-1
CSARETRTSTHSNQPQHF
TGCAGTGCTAGAGAAACCCGAACGTCCACACATAGCAATCAGCCCCAGCATTTT
>12|TRBJ2-3|many|TRBD1|TRBV27
CASSPRQGPQYF
TGTGCCAGCAGTCCTCGACAGGGTCCCCAGTATTTT
>16|TRBJ1-1|many|TRBD1|TRBV6-1
CASARGQGTMNTEAFF
TGTGCCAGCGCGCGAGGACAGGGTACCATGAACACTGAAGCTTTCTTT
>18|TRBJ2-3|many|NA|TRBV5-1
CASSLPGLLLSSTDTQYF
TGCGCCAGCAGCTTGCCAGGACTCCTACTTTCTAGCACAGATACGCAGTATTTT
>15|TRBJ2-6|many|NA|TRBV6-2/TRBV6-3
CASISQGAGANVLTF
TGTGCCAGCATCTCACAGGGTGCTGGGGCCAACGTCCTGACTTTC
>12|TRBJ1-2|many|NA|TRBV29-1
CSVGAWDQGYTF
TGCAGCGTTGGCGCATGGGACCAGGGCTACACCTTC
>13|TRBJ2-1|few|TRBD2|TRBV20-1
CSARLAGGDEQFF
TGCAGTGCTAGACTAGCGGGGGGGGATGAGCAGTTCTTC
>17|TRBJ1-1|many|TRBD1|TRBV12-3/TRBV12-4
CASSFRGTASTGTEAFF
TGTGCCAGCAGTTTTAGAGGGACAGCGAGTACGGGCACTGAAGCTTTCTTT
>14|TRBJ2-3|many|TRBD2|TRBV20-1
CSAMGREGADTQYF
TGCAGTGCCATGGGGCGGGAGGGGGCAGATACGCAGTATTTT
>14|TRBJ2-3|many|NA|TRBV7-2
CASSLQGITDTQYF
TGTGCCAGCAGCTTACAGGGGATCACAGATACGCAGTATTTT
>17|TRBJ2-6|many|TRBD1|TRBV6-2/TRBV6-3
CASSPGQGSSGANVLTF
TGTGCCAGCAGTCCGGGACAGGGCTCCTCTGGGGCCAACGTCCTGACTTTC
>15|TRBJ1-2|many|NA|TRBV5-1
CASSLATVANYGYTF
TGCGCCAGCAGCTTGGCAACTGTAGCTAACTATGGCTACACCTTC
>13|TRBJ2-3|many|NA|TRBV20-1
CSARRTTTDTQYF
TGCAGTGCTAGAAGGACGACCACAGATACGCAGTATTTT
>15|TRBJ1-4|many|NA|TRBV20-1
CSARYNRPTNEKLFF
TGCAGTGCTAGGTATAACAGGCCTACTAATGAAAAACTGTTTTTT
>14|TRBJ2-3|few|TRBD1|TRBV20-1
CSAARDRATDTQYF
TGCAGTGCTGCCCGGGACAGGGCCACAGATACGCAGTATTTT
>14|TRBJ2-2|NA|NA|TRBV12-3/TRBV12-4
CASIQGGNTGELFF
TGTGCCAGCATACAGGGCGGAAACACCGGGGAGCTGTTTTTT
>14|TRBJ2-7|many|TRBD1|TRBV5-1
CASSSTGASYEQYF
TGCGCCAGCAGCAGCACAGGGGCCTCCTACGAGCAGTACTTC
>18|TRBJ2-7|many|TRBD1|TRBV5-1
CASSLASVSGTGTYEQYF
TGCGCCAGCAGCTTGGCCTCCGTGTCTGGGACAGGGACCTACGAGCAGTACTTC
>13|TRBJ1-5|many|NA|TRBV5-1
CASSLSGAQPQHF
TGCGCCAGCAGCTTGTCTGGTGCGCAGCCCCAGCATTTT
>15|TRBJ2-3|many|TRBD1|TRBV20-1
CSASPRQGATDTQYF
TGCAGTGCTTCTCCAAGACAGGGGGCAACAGATACGCAGTATTTT
>14|TRBJ1-2|many|NA|TRBV5-1
CASSLDGANYGYTF
TGCGCCAGCAGCTTGGACGGAGCTAACTATGGCTACACCTTC
>15|TRBJ1-2|many|NA|TRBV5-1
CASSLNRVGNYGYTF
TGCGCCAGCAGCTTGAACAGGGTGGGTAACTATGGCTACACCTTC
>14|TRBJ2-5|many|NA|TRBV18
CASSPGTPQETQYF
TGTGCCAGCTCCCCCGGGACACCCCAAGAGACCCAGTACTTC
>12|TRBJ2-7|many|TRBD1|TRBV20-1
CSARDREYEQYF
TGCAGTGCTAGGGACAGGGAATACGAGCAGTACTTC
>17|TRBJ2-2|many|TRBD2|TRBV7-2
CASSLRAGGPLTGELFF
TGTGCCAGCAGCTTGAGAGCGGGGGGGCCGCTCACCGGGGAGCTGTTTTTT
>17|TRBJ2-3|many|TRBD2|TRBV27
CASRGGGASPSTDTQYF
TGTGCCAGCAGGGGCGGGGGGGCTAGCCCTAGCACAGATACGCAGTATTTT
>16|TRBJ2-1|many|TRBD2|TRBV20-1
CSARDSGGALGNEQFF
TGCAGTGCTAGAGATAGCGGGGGGGCCTTGGGGAATGAGCAGTTCTTC
>15|TRBJ1-4|many|TRBD1|TRBV15
CATSYIGTENEKLFF
TGTGCCACCAGCTATATCGGGACAGAAAATGAAAAACTGTTTTTT
>15|TRBJ2-2|many|TRBD2|TRBV10-2
CASIQRGGLVGELFF
TGCGCCAGCATACAGCGGGGGGGCCTCGTCGGGGAGCTGTTTTTT
>16|TRBJ1-3|many|NA|TRBV7-2
CASSLTIGFSGNTIYF
TGTGCCAGCAGCTTAACGATTGGGTTCTCTGGAAACACCATATATTTT
>15|TRBJ1-3|many|NA|TRBV7-9
CASSPGHFSGNTIYF
TGTGCCAGCAGCCCAGGACATTTCTCTGGAAACACCATATATTTT
>14|TRBJ1-3|many|NA|TRBV10-2
CASSAGRFGNTIYF
TGCGCCAGCAGTGCGGGACGCTTTGGAAACACCATATATTTT
>14|TRBJ2-7|few|TRBD1|TRBV14
CASSRGQGGYEQYF
TGTGCCAGCAGCCGAGGACAGGGCGGGTACGAGCAGTACTTC
>13|TRBJ1-2|many|TRBD1|TRBV20-1
CSAKGTGSYGYTF
TGCAGTGCTAAAGGGACAGGGTCCTATGGCTACACCTTC
>14|TRBJ2-4|many|NA|TRBV5-6
CASSLGRGKNIQYF
TGTGCCAGCAGCTTGGGCAGGGGCAAAAACATTCAGTACTTC
>14|TRBJ1-2|many|NA|TRBV5-1
CASSYSTADYGYTF
TGCGCCAGCAGCTACTCGACTGCCGACTATGGCTACACCTTC
>15|TRBJ2-1|many|TRBD2|TRBV20-1
CSARARVIGWGGQFF
TGCAGTGCTAGAGCCCGAGTTATTGGATGGGGGGGGCAGTTCTTC
>15|TRBJ1-1|many|NA|TRBV4-1
CASSRLGGSGTEAFF
TGCGCCAGCAGCCGCTTGGGAGGCAGCGGCACTGAAGCTTTCTTT
>13|TRBJ2-2|NA|NA|TRBV7-9
CASSLLVSGELFF
TGTGCCAGCAGCTTACTGGTGTCCGGGGAGCTGTTTTTT
>15|TRBJ2-3|many|TRBD1|TRBV11-2
CASSLRDRGTDTQYF
TGTGCCAGCAGCTTGCGGGACAGGGGCACAGATACGCAGTATTTT
>14|TRBJ1-2|NA|NA|TRBV5-5
CASRWDSSGAGYTF
TGTGCCAGCAGATGGGACTCCTCGGGGGCTGGCTACACCTTC
>14|TRBJ1-2|many|NA|TRBV20-1
CSARDFGFFYGYTF
TGCAGTGCTAGAGATTTCGGTTTTTTTTATGGCTACACCTTC
>16|TRBJ1-1|many|TRBD1|TRBV6-4
CASSYRQGAKGTEAFF
TGTGCCAGCAGTTACCGACAGGGGGCAAAGGGGACTGAAGCTTTCTTT
>16|TRBJ1-6|many|NA|TRBV6-5
CASSLDWSSYNSPLHF
TGTGCCAGCAGCCTGGACTGGAGCTCCTATAATTCACCCCTCCACTTT
>14|TRBJ2-4|many|TRBD1|TRBV6-1
CASSEGQGKNIQYF
TGTGCCAGCAGTGAGGGACAGGGAAAAAACATTCAGTACTTC
>12|TRBJ1-2|many|NA|TRBV20-1
CSASQSPYGYTF
TGCAGTGCTAGTCAGAGTCCCTATGGCTACACCTTC
>16|TRBJ2-7|many|NA|TRBV20-1
CSARDPQAGSAYEQYF
TGCAGTGCTAGAGATCCGCAGGCAGGGAGTGCGTACGAGCAGTACTTC
>17|TRBJ1-5|many|TRBD1|TRBV28
CASRKRDRAYSNQPQHF
TGTGCCAGCAGAAAGCGGGACAGGGCATATAGCAATCAGCCCCAGCATTTT
>15|TRBJ1-1|NA|NA|TRBV20-1
CSARARSRVLTEAFF
TGCAGTGCTAGGGCCCGTAGCAGGGTTTTGACTGAAGCTTTCTTT